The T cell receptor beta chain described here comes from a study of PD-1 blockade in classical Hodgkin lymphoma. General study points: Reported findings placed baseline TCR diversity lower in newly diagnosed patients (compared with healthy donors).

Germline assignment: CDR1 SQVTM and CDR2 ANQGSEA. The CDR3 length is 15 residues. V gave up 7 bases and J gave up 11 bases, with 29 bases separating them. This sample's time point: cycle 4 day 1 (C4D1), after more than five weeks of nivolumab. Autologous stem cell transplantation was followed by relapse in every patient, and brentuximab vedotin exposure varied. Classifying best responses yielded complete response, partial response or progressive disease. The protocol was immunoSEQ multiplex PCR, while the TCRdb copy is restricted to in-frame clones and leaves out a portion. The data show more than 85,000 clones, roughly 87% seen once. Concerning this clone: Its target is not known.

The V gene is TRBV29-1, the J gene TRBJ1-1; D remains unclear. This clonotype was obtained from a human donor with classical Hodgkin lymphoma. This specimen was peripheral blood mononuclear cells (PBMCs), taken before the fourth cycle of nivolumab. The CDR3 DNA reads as TGCAGCGCCACGAACTCAGGTCAAACGCTCCCCCGGGCTTTCTTT. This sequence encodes CSATNSGQTLPRAFF.